Below, one T cell receptor (beta chain) is given with its context. No antigen is known for it. These data originate in a study of cytomegalovirus exposure and HLA in healthy donors. General study results and limits: Later on, analysis showed that most CMV-associated TCR beta chains appeared to be HLA-restricted. Per a prior analysis, the majority of TCR beta V segments were productive roughly 87% or roughly 30% of the time. It was in a later analysis that TCR association rates were seen to vary by HLA locus, highest for DRB1 and lowest for HLA-C. CMV antigen specificity of three CMV-associated chains was confirmed in vitro.

PCR employed 60 Vbeta and 13 Jbeta primers. Profiling relied on immunoSEQ multiplex PCR, and the TCRdb table lists in-frame clones only, not all of them. The sample has around 200,000 clones; roughly four fifths are singletons. The V gene's germline CDR1 is SGHDT and CDR2 YYEEEE. Trimming cost V 5 bases and J 6 bases; bases outside gene matches: 11. This CDR3 has 16 residues. Sample: PBMCs. This clonotype originated in a man in his fifties in good health and CMV-seronegative. The chain joins TRBV5-6 to TRBJ2-1; 10 bases match TRBD2. The CDR3 nucleotides are TGTGCCAGCAGGATTGATGGGACTAGCGTGTCCAATGAGCAGTTCTTC. The encoded protein is CASRIDGTSVSNEQFF.